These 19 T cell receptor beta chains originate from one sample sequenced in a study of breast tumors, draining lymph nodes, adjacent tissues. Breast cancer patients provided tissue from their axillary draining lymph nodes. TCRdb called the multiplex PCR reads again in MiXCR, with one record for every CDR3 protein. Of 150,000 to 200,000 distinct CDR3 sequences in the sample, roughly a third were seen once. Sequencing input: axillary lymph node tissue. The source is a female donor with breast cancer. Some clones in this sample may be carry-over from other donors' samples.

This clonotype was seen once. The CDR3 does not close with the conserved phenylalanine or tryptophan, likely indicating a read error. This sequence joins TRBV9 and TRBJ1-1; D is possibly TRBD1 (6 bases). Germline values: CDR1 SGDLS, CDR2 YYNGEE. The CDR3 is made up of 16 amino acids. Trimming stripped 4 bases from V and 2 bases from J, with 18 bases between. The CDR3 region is CASSPRGGGFNTEAFS. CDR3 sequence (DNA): TGTGCCAGCAGCCCCCGGGGGGGGGGCTTTAACACTGAAGCTTTCTCT.

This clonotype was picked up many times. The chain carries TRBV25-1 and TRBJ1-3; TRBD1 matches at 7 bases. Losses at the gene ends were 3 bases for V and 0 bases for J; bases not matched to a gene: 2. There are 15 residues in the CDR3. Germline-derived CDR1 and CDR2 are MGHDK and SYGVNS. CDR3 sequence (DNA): TGTGCCAGCAGTGAGCCAGGGGGCTCTGGAAACACCATATATTTT. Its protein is CASSEPGGSGNTIYF.

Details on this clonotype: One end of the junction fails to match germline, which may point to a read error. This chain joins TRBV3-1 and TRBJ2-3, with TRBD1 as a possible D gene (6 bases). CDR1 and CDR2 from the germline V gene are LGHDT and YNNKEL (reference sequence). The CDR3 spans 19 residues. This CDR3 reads CASGQDFIGTPKTTDTQYF. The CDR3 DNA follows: TGTGCCAGCGGCCAAGATTTCATCGGGACACCGAAGACCACAGATACGCAGTATTTT.

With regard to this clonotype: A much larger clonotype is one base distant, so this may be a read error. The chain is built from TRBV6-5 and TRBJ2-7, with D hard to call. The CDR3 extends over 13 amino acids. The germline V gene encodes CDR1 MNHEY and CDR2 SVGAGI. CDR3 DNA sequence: TGTGCCAGCAGTTACGCGGTCTCCTACAAGCAGTACTTC. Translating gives CASSYAVSYKQYF.

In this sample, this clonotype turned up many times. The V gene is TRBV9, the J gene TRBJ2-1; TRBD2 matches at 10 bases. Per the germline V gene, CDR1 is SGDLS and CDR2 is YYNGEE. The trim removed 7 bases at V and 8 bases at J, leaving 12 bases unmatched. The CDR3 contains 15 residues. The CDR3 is CASGPWASGGHEQFF. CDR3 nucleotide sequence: TGTGCCAGCGGCCCATGGGCTAGCGGGGGCCATGAGCAGTTCTTC.

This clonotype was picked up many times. CDR3 loop: CSAPKEGVYEQFF. DNA for the CDR3: TGCAGTGCCCCTAAGGAGGGCGTCTATGAGCAGTTCTTC. The rearrangement uses TRBV20-1 and TRBJ2-1; tentatively, D is TRBD2 (6 bases). V was trimmed by 6 bases and J by 8 bases, leaving 17 bases between them. The CDR3 runs to 13 residues. Germline assignment: CDR1 DFQATT and CDR2 SNEGSKA (reference sequence).

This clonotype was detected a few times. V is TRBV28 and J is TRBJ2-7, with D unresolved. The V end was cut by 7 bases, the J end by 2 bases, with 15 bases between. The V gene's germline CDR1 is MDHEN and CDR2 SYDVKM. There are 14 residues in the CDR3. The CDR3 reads CASTPTLGAYEQYF. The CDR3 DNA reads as TGTGCCAGCACCCCTACCCTCGGCGCCTACGAGCAGTACTTC.

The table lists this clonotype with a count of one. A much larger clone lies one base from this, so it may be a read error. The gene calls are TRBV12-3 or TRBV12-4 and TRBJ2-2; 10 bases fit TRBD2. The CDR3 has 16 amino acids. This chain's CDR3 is CASSYRLAGLTGEPFF. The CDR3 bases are TGTGCCAGCAGTTACAGACTAGCGGGCCTCACCGGGGAGCCGTTTTTT.

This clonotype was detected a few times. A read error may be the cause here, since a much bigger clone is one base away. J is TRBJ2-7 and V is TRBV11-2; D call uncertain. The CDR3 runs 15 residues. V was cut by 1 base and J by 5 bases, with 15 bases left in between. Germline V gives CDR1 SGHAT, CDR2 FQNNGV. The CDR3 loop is CASSLVSYTFHEQYF. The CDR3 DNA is TGTGCCAGCAGCTTAGTCTCTTACACGTTCCACGAGCAGTACTTC.

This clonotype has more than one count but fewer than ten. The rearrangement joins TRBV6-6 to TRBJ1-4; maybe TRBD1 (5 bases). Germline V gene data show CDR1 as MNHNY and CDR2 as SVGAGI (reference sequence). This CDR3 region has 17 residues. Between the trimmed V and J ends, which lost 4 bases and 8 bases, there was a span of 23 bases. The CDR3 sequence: CASSSSRRPGGDEKLFF. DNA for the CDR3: TGTGCCAGCAGTTCCTCGCGACGTCCGGGGGGGGACGAAAAACTGTTTTTT.

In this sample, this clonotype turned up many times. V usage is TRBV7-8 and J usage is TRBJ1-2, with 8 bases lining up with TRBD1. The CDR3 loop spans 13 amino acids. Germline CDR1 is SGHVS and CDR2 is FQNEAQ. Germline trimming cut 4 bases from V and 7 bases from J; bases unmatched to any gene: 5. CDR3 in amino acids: CASSSTGVVGYTF. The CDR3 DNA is TGTGCCAGCAGCTCGACAGGGGTTGTTGGCTACACCTTC. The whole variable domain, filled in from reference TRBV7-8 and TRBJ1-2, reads GAGVSQSPRYKVAKRGQDVALRCDPISGHVSLFWYQQALGQGPEFLTYFQNEAQLDKSGLPSDRFFAERPEGSVSTLKIQRTQQEDSAVYLCASSSTGVVGYTFGSGTRLTVV.

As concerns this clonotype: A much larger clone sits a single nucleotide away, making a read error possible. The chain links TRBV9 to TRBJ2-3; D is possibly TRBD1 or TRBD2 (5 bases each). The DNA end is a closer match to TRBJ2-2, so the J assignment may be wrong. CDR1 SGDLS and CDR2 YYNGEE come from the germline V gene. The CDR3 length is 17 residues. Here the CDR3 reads CASSVSTGTVRSGELFF. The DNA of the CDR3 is TGTGCCAGCAGCGTATCCACGGGGACGGTTCGGTCCGGGGAGCTGTTTTTT.

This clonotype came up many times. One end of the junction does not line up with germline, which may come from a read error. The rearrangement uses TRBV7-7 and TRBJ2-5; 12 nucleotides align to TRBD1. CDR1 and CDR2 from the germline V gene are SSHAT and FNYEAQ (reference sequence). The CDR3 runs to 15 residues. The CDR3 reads CASSPGTGGGKTQYF. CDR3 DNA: TGTGCTAGCAGCCCCGGGACAGGGGGCGGAAAGACCCAGTACTTC.

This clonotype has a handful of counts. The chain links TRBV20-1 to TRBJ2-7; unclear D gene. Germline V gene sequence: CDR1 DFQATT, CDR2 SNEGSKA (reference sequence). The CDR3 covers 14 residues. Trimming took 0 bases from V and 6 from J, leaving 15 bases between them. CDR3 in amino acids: CSARDRVRTSEQYF. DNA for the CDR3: TGCAGTGCTAGAGATAGGGTGAGAACCTCCGAGCAGTACTTC.

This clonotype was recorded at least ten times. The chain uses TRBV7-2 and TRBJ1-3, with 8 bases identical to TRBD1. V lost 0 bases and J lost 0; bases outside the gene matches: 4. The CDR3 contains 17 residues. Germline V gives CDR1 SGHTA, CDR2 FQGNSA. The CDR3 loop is CASSLAGTGLSGNTIYF. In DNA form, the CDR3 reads TGTGCCAGCAGCTTAGCGGGGACAGGCCTCTCTGGAAACACCATATATTTT.

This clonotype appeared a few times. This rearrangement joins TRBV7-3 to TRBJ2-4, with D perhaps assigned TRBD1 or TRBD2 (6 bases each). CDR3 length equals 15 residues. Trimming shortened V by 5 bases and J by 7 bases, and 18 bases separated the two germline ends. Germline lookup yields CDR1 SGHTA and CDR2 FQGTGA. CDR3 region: CASSTAGQIGNIQYF. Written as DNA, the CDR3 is TGTGCCAGCAGCACGGCGGGACAAATAGGCAACATTCAGTACTTC.

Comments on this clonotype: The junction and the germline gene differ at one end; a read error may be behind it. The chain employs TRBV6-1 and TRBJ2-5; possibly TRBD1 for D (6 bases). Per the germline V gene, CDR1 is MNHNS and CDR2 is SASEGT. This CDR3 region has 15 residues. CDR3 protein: CASSGGDKIQGTQYF. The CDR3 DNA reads TGTGCCAGCAGTGGAGGGGACAAGATACAAGGGACCCAGTACTTC.

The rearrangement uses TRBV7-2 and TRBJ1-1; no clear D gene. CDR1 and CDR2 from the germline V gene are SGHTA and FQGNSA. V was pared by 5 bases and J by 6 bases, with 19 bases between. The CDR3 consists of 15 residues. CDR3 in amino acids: CASSPSGGWKAEAFF. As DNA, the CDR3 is TGTGCCAGCAGCCCCTCTGGTGGGTGGAAGGCTGAAGCTTTCTTT. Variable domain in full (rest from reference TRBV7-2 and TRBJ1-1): GAGVSQSPSNKVTEKGKDVELRCDPISGHTALYWYRQSLGQGLEFLIYFQGNSAPDKSGLPSDRFSAERTGGSVSTLTIQRTQQEDSAVYLCASSPSGGWKAEAFFGQGTRLTVV.

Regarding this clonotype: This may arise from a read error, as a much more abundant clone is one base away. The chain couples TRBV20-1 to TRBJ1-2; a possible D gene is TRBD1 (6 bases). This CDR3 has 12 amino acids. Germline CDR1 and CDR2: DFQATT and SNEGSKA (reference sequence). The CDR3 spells CSVHPGDSGSTF. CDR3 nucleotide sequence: TGCAGTGTACACCCAGGGGATTCCGGCTCCACCTTC.